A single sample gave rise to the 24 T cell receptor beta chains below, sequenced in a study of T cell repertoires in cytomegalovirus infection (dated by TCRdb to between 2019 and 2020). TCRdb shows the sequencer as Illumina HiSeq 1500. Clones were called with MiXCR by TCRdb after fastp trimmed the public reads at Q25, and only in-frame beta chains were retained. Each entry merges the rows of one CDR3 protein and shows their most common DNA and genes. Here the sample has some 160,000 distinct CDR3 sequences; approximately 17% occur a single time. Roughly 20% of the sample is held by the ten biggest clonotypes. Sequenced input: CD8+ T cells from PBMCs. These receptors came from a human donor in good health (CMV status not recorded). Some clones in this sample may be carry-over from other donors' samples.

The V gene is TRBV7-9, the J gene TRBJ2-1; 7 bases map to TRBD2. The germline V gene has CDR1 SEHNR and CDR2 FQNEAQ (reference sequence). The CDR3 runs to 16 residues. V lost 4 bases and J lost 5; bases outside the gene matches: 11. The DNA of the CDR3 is TGTGCCAGCAGCTCGGTATGGGGAGGGAGTCACAATGAGCAGTTCTTC. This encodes CASSSVWGGSHNEQFF.

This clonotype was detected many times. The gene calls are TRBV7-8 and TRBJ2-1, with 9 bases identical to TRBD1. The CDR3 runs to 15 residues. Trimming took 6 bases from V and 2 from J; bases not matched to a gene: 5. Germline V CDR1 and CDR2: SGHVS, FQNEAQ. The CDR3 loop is CASRPGQGTYNEQFF. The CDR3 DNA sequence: TGTGCCAGCAGACCGGGACAGGGCACCTACAATGAGCAGTTCTTC. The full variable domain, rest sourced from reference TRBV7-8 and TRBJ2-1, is GAGVSQSPRYKVAKRGQDVALRCDPISGHVSLFWYQQALGQGPEFLTYFQNEAQLDKSGLPSDRFFAERPEGSVSTLKIQRTQQEDSAVYLCASRPGQGTYNEQFFGPGTRLTVL.

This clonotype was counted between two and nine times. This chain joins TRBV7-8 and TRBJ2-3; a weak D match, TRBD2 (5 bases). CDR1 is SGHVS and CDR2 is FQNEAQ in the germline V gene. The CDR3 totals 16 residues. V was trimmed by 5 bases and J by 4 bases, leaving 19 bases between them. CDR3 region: CASSREVARSADTQYF. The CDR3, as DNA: TGTGCCAGCAGCCGCGAAGTAGCGAGGAGCGCAGATACGCAGTATTTT. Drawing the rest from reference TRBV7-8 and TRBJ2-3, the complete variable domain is GAGVSQSPRYKVAKRGQDVALRCDPISGHVSLFWYQQALGQGPEFLTYFQNEAQLDKSGLPSDRFFAERPEGSVSTLKIQRTQQEDSAVYLCASSREVARSADTQYFGPGTRLTVL.

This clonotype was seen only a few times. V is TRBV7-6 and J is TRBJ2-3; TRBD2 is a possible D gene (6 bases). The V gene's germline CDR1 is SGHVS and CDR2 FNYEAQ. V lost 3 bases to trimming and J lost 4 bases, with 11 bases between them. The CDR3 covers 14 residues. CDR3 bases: TGTGCCAGCAGCTTGAGGAGGGCGGCAGATACGCAGTATTTT. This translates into CASSLRRAADTQYF.

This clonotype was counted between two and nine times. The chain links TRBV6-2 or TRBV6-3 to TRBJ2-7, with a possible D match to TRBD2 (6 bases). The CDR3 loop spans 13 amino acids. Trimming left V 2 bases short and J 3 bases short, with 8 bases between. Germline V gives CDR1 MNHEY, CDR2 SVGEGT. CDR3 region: CASSYGEDYEQYF. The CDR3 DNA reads TGTGCCAGCAGTTACGGGGAGGACTACGAGCAGTACTTC.

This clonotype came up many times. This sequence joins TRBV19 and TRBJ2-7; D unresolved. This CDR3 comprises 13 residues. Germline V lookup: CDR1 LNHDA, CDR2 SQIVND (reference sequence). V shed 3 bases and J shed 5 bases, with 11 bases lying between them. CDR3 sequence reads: CASSIRQTDEQYF. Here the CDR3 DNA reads TGTGCCAGTAGTATTCGCCAGACCGACGAGCAGTACTTC.

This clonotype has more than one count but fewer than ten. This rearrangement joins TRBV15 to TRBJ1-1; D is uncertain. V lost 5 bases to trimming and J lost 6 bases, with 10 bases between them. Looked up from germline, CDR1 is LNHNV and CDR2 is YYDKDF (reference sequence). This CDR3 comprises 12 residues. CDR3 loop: CATSLKGPEAFF. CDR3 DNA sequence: TGTGCCACCAGCCTTAAGGGTCCTGAAGCTTTCTTT.

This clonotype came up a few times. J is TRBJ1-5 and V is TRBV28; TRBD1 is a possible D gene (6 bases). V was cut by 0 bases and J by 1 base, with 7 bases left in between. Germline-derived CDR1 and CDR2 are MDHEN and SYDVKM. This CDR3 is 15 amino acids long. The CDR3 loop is CASSLWGASNQPQHF. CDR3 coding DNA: TGTGCCAGCAGTTTATGGGGGGCCAGCAATCAGCCCCAGCATTTT.

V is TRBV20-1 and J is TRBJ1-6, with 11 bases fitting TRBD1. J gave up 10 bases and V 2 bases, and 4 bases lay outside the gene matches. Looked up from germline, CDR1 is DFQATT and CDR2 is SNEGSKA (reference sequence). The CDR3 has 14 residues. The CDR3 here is CSARKDRGRSPLHF. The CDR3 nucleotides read TGCAGTGCTAGAAAGGACAGGGGGCGATCACCCCTCCACTTT.

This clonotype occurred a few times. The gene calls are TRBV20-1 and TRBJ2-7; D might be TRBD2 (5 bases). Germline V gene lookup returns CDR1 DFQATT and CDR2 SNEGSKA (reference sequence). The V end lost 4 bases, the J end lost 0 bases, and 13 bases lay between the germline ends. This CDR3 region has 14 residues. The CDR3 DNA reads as TGCAGTGCTAATTCCGGGGTCAGCTCCTACGAGCAGTACTTC. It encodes CSANSGVSSYEQYF.

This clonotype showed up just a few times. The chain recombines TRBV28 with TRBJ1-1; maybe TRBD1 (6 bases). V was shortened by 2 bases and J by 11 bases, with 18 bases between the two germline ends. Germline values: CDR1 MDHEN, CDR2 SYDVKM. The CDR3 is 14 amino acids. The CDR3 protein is CASSLMVRAGDAFF. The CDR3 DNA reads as TGTGCCAGCAGTTTAATGGTTAGGGCAGGGGACGCTTTCTTT. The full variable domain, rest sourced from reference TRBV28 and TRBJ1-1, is DVKVTQSSRYLVKRTGEKVFLECVQDMDHENMFWYRQDPGLGLRLIYFSYDVKMKEKGDIPEGYSVSREKKERFSLILESASTNQTSMYLCASSLMVRAGDAFFGQGTRLTVV.

CDR3 amino acids: CASSPGLRQQETQYF. DNA of the CDR3: TGTGCCAGCAGCCCCGGGTTGCGACAGCAAGAGACCCAGTACTTC. The chain is built from TRBV7-2 and TRBJ2-5; the D gene is possibly TRBD1 (5 bases). The V gene's germline CDR1 is SGHTA and CDR2 FQGNSA. Between the trimmed V and J ends, which lost 5 bases and 2 bases, there was a span of 15 bases. The CDR3 loop spans 15 amino acids.

The CDR3 loop is CASSLSLAGANEQFF. DNA of the CDR3: TGTGCCAGCAGCTTATCACTAGCGGGGGCCAATGAGCAGTTCTTC. The chain uses TRBV7-2 and TRBJ2-1, with 11 bases aligning to TRBD2. The V gene's germline CDR1 is SGHTA and CDR2 FQGNSA. V lost 2 bases to trimming and J lost 6 bases; unmatched junction nucleotides: 3. The length of the CDR3 is 15 residues.

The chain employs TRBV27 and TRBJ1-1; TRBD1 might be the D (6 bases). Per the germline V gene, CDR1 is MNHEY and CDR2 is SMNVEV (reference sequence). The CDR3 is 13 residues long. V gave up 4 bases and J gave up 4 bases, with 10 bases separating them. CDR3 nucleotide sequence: TGTGCCAGCAGTTCGGGGGGCGGCACTGAAGCTTTCTTT. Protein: CASSSGGGTEAFF.

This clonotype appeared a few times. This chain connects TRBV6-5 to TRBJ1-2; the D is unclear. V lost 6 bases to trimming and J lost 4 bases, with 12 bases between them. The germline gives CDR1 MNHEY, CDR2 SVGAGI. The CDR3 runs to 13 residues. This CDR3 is CASSPRIRYGYTF. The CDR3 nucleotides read TGTGCCAGCAGCCCCCGAATCCGCTATGGCTACACCTTC.

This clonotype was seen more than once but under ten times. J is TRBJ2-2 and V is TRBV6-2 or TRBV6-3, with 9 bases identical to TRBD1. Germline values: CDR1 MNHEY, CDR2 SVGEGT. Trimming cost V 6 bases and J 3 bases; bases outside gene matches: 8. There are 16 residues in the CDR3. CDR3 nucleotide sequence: TGTGCCAGCAGAGAAACAGGGGGCGCGGACACCGGGGAGCTGTTTTTT. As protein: CASRETGGADTGELFF.

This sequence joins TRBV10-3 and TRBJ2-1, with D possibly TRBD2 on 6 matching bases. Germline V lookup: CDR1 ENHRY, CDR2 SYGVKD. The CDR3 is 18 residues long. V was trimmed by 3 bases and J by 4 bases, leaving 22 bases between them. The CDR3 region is CAISDFLAGSRSYNEQFF. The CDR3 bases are TGTGCCATCAGTGACTTCCTGGCCGGGAGCCGATCATACAATGAGCAGTTCTTC.

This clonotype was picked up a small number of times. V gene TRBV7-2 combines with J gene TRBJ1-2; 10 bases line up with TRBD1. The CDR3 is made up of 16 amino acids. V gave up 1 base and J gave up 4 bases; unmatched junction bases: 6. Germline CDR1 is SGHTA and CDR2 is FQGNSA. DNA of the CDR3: TGTGCCAGCAGCTTAGAACCGGGACAGGGGATCTATGGCTACACCTTC. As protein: CASSLEPGQGIYGYTF.

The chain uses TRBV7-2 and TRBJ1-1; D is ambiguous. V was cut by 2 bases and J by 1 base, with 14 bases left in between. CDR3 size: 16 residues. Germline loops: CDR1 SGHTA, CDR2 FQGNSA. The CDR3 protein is CASSLWIGVENTEAFF. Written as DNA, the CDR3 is TGTGCCAGCAGCTTATGGATTGGGGTCGAGAACACTGAAGCTTTCTTT.

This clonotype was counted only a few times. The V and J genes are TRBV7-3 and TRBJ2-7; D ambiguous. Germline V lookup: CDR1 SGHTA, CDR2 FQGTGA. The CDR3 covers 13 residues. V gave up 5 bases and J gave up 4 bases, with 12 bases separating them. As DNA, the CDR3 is TGTGCCAGCAGCCTCTCCCCAGAGTACGAGCAGTACTTC. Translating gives CASSLSPEYEQYF.

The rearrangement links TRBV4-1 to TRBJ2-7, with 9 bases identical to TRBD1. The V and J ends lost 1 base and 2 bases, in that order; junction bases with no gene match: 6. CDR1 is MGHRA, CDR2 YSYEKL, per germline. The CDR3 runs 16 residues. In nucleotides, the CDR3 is TGCGCCAGCAGCCAAGCCTACGGGACAGGGACCTACGAGCAGTACTTC. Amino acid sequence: CASSQAYGTGTYEQYF.

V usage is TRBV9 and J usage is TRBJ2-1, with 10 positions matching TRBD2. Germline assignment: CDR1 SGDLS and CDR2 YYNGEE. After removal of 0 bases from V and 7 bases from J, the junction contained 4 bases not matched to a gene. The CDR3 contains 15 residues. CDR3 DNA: TGTGCCAGCAGCGTAGCTTCGGGACTAGCGAATGAGCAGTTCTTC. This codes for CASSVASGLANEQFF.

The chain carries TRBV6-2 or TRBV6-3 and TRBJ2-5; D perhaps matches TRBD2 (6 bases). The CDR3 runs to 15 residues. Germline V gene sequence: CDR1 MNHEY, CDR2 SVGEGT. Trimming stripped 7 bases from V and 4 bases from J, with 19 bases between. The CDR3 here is CASTTREERRETQYF. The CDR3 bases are TGTGCCAGCACCACGAGGGAGGAAAGGAGAGAGACCCAGTACTTC.

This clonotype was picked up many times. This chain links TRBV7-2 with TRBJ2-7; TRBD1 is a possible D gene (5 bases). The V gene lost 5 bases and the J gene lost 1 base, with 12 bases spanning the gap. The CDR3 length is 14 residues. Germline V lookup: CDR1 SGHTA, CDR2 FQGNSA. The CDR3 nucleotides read TGTGCCAGCAGCCCCACATCAGGGTCCTACGAGCAGTACTTC. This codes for CASSPTSGSYEQYF. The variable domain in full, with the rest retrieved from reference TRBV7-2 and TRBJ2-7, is GAGVSQSPSNKVTEKGKDVELRCDPISGHTALYWYRQSLGQGLEFLIYFQGNSAPDKSGLPSDRFSAERTGGSVSTLTIQRTQQEDSAVYLCASSPTSGSYEQYFGPGTRLTVT.